The clone carrying this T cell receptor (beta chain) was counted only a few times. The data originate from a study of blood T cell repertoires in COVID-19. Study summary: In each case, the material was cDNA or gDNA derived from T cells, B-cell-depleted T cells, or PBMCs.

This CDR3 comprises 18 residues. Germline V gene data show CDR1 as SNHLY and CDR2 as FYNNEI. Unmatched junction bases numbered 9, after V lost 1 base and J lost 1 base. As originally analysed: Amplified reference gene primers provided the basis for estimating nucleated cell counts. Data came from immunoSEQ multiplex PCR; TCRdb stores just in-frame clones and leaves some out. V and J calls and clone size come straight from that table; D and trimming were deduced from the DNA. The sample lists 200,000 to 300,000 clones; 70% to 90% were seen once. Specimen: peripheral blood. The chain couples TRBV2 to TRBJ2-5; 10 bases are shared with TRBD2. This clonotype was sampled from a woman in her 50s with acute or convalescent COVID-19. CDR3 DNA: TGTGCCAGCAGTGAAGAAGGTTCTAGCGGGAGTTCCCAAGAGACCCAGTACTTC. Protein product: CASSEEGSSGSSQETQYF.